A selection of T cell receptor beta chains follows, all from one sample in a study of cytomegalovirus exposure and HLA in healthy donors. Data came from immunoSEQ multiplex PCR; TCRdb stores just in-frame clones and leaves some out. The table has some 120,000 clones, 90% to 96% seen once. Sequenced material: PBMCs. The origin of the receptors is a man between 18 and 29 years old in good health and CMV-seronegative. CDR3s include the opening cysteine and the closing phenylalanine or tryptophan. Fields, in order: CDR3 protein, CDR3 DNA, clone size, D gene, V gene, J gene. A D gene is named only where the DNA matches it firmly. Clone sizes are given selectively: once, few, many, or a class where the clone is expanded.

CDR3aa: CASSQGAGGLGEQYF; CDR3nt: TGCGCCAGCAGCCAAGGGGCGGGAGGCCTCGGCGAGCAGTACTTC; abundance: -; d_gene: TRBD2; v_gene: TRBV4-3; j_gene: TRBJ2-7
CDR3aa: CASSPGQGFTGELFF; CDR3nt: TGTGCCAGCAGCCCGGGACAGGGTTTTACCGGGGAGCTGTTTTTT; abundance: -; d_gene: TRBD1; v_gene: TRBV6-6; j_gene: TRBJ2-2
CDR3aa: CASSPGTGEGSPLHF; CDR3nt: TGTGCCAGCTCACCGGGGACTGGTGAGGGTTCACCCCTCCACTTT; abundance: -; d_gene: -; v_gene: TRBV18; j_gene: TRBJ1-6
CDR3aa: CASSYSRDSTEAFF; CDR3nt: TGTGCCAGCAGTTACTCGCGGGATTCAACTGAAGCTTTCTTT; abundance: -; d_gene: -; v_gene: TRBV6-6; j_gene: TRBJ1-1
CDR3aa: CASSNSDSRNEAFF; CDR3nt: TGTGCCAGCAGCAACTCGGACAGTCGAAATGAAGCTTTCTTT; abundance: -; d_gene: -; v_gene: TRBV11-3; j_gene: TRBJ1-1
CDR3aa: CASSQDRYSGRGAPQETQYF; CDR3nt: TGCGCCAGCAGCCAAGATAGGTACAGCGGGAGGGGGGCGCCACAAGAGACCCAGTACTTC; abundance: -; d_gene: TRBD2; v_gene: TRBV4-3; j_gene: TRBJ2-5
CDR3aa: CASTLSSSYEQYF; CDR3nt: TGTGCCAGCACCTTAAGCTCTAGCTACGAGCAGTACTTC; abundance: -; d_gene: -; v_gene: TRBV7-2; j_gene: TRBJ2-7
CDR3aa: CASSGSVEGQGVTGELFF; CDR3nt: TGTGCCAGCAGTGGGTCCGTAGAGGGACAGGGGGTGACCGGGGAGCTGTTTTTT; abundance: once; d_gene: TRBD1; v_gene: TRBV28; j_gene: TRBJ2-2
CDR3aa: CASSLALAGGQETQYF; CDR3nt: TGTGCCAGCAGCTTGGCTTTAGCGGGAGGGCAAGAGACCCAGTACTTC; abundance: once; d_gene: TRBD2; v_gene: TRBV5-6; j_gene: TRBJ2-5
CDR3aa: CASSPWTGETYEQYF; CDR3nt: TGTGCCAGCAGCCCCTGGACAGGGGAGACCTACGAGCAGTACTTC; abundance: -; d_gene: TRBD1; v_gene: TRBV11-3; j_gene: TRBJ2-7
CDR3aa: CASSQEGLNQPQHF; CDR3nt: TGCGCCAGCAGCCAAGAGGGACTCAATCAGCCCCAGCATTTT; abundance: -; d_gene: -; v_gene: TRBV4-1; j_gene: TRBJ1-5
CDR3aa: CASRDRTVEAFF; CDR3nt: TGTGCCAGCAGGGACCGGACAGTTGAAGCTTTCTTT; abundance: once; d_gene: -; v_gene: TRBV28; j_gene: TRBJ1-1
CDR3aa: CASSLGGRQETQYF; CDR3nt: TGTGCCAGCAGCTTGGGGGGCAGGCAAGAGACCCAGTACTTC; abundance: -; d_gene: -; v_gene: TRBV5-4; j_gene: TRBJ2-5
CDR3aa: CASSPRQGSVGYTF; CDR3nt: TGTGCCAGCAGCCCGAGACAGGGTAGCGTCGGCTACACCTTC; abundance: few; d_gene: TRBD1; v_gene: TRBV9; j_gene: TRBJ1-2
CDR3aa: CASSFSQGYYGYTF; CDR3nt: TGTGCCAGCAGCTTCTCGCAGGGATACTATGGCTACACCTTC; abundance: -; d_gene: -; v_gene: TRBV7-2; j_gene: TRBJ1-2
CDR3aa: CASSEFGAGASYEQYF; CDR3nt: TGTGCCAGCAGTGAGTTTGGAGCGGGAGCCTCCTACGAGCAGTACTTC; abundance: -; d_gene: TRBD2; v_gene: TRBV25-1; j_gene: TRBJ2-7
CDR3aa: CASSLLRENEKLFF; CDR3nt: TGTGCCAGCAGCCTACTCCGAGAAAATGAAAAACTGTTTTTT; abundance: -; d_gene: -; v_gene: TRBV6-5; j_gene: TRBJ1-4
CDR3aa: CASSQSPDHEQYF; CDR3nt: TGCGCCAGCAGCCAGTCGCCAGATCACGAGCAGTACTTC; abundance: -; d_gene: -; v_gene: TRBV4-1; j_gene: TRBJ2-7
CDR3aa: CASSIDRSGVYEQYF; CDR3nt: TGTGCCAGTAGTATAGATCGGAGCGGGGTATACGAGCAGTACTTC; abundance: -; d_gene: TRBD2; v_gene: TRBV19; j_gene: TRBJ2-7
CDR3aa: CASNPGHKLGQPQHF; CDR3nt: TGTGCCAGTAACCCGGGACACAAGTTGGGTCAGCCCCAGCATTTT; abundance: -; d_gene: -; v_gene: TRBV19; j_gene: TRBJ1-5
CDR3aa: CASTGRVNTEAFF; CDR3nt: TGTGCCAGCACCGGGCGGGTGAACACTGAAGCTTTCTTT; abundance: -; d_gene: -; v_gene: TRBV7-9; j_gene: TRBJ1-1
CDR3aa: CASSLGGLTTFQETQYF; CDR3nt: TGTGCCAGCAGCTTAGGAGGCCTTACTACCTTCCAAGAGACCCAGTACTTC; abundance: -; d_gene: -; v_gene: TRBV7-9; j_gene: TRBJ2-5
CDR3aa: CASSLGGGTSYNEQFF; CDR3nt: TGTGCCAGCAGCTTAGGTGGCGGAACCTCCTACAATGAGCAGTTCTTC; abundance: -; d_gene: -; v_gene: TRBV7-6; j_gene: TRBJ2-1
CDR3aa: CASSHGTPGNTIYF; CDR3nt: TGTGCCAGCAGTCACGGGACTCCTGGAAACACCATATATTTT; abundance: -; d_gene: -; v_gene: TRBV27; j_gene: TRBJ1-3
CDR3aa: CASSQDLASGSKEQYF; CDR3nt: TGTGCCAGCAGCCAAGATCTGGCTAGCGGGAGTAAGGAGCAGTACTTC; abundance: -; d_gene: TRBD2; v_gene: TRBV4-2; j_gene: TRBJ2-7
CDR3aa: CASSDLPGGSYEQYF; CDR3nt: TGTGCCAGCAGTGACCTCCCCGGGGGGTCCTACGAGCAGTACTTC; abundance: once; d_gene: TRBD2; v_gene: TRBV6-1; j_gene: TRBJ2-7
CDR3aa: CASSTRGLGEQYF; CDR3nt: TGTGCCAGTAGTACTAGGGGGCTGGGCGAGCAGTACTTC; abundance: -; d_gene: TRBD1; v_gene: TRBV19; j_gene: TRBJ2-7
CDR3aa: CASKHSGKSSYEQYF; CDR3nt: TGTGCCAGCAAGCATTCGGGTAAGAGCTCCTACGAGCAGTACTTC; abundance: -; d_gene: -; v_gene: TRBV2; j_gene: TRBJ2-7
CDR3aa: CASSWDRENSNYGYTF; CDR3nt: TGTGCCAGCAGTTGGGACAGGGAAAATTCTAACTATGGCTACACCTTC; abundance: few; d_gene: TRBD1; v_gene: TRBV2; j_gene: TRBJ1-2
CDR3aa: CASSPTGDNEQFF; CDR3nt: TGTGCCAGCAGTCCGACAGGGGACAATGAGCAGTTCTTC; abundance: -; d_gene: TRBD1; v_gene: TRBV6-5; j_gene: TRBJ2-1
CDR3aa: CASSGTSGIYEQYF; CDR3nt: TGTGCCAGCTCAGGGACTAGCGGGATTTACGAGCAGTACTTC; abundance: -; d_gene: TRBD2; v_gene: TRBV18; j_gene: TRBJ2-7
CDR3aa: CASSPPPGSYEQYF; CDR3nt: TGTGCCAGCAGTCCGCCCCCCGGGTCCTACGAGCAGTACTTC; abundance: -; d_gene: -; v_gene: TRBV28; j_gene: TRBJ2-7
CDR3aa: CASYSRWTGILNTGELFF; CDR3nt: TGTGCCAGCTATAGTCGCTGGACAGGGATTTTGAACACCGGGGAGCTGTTTTTT; abundance: -; d_gene: TRBD1; v_gene: TRBV28; j_gene: TRBJ2-2
CDR3aa: CASSQAGQAQETQYF; CDR3nt: TGTGCCAGCAGCCAGGCCGGACAGGCCCAAGAGACCCAGTACTTC; abundance: -; d_gene: TRBD1; v_gene: TRBV16; j_gene: TRBJ2-5
CDR3aa: CASSSDSRVVYGYTF; CDR3nt: TGCGCCAGCAGCTCGGACAGCCGGGTAGTTTACGGCTACACCTTC; abundance: -; d_gene: -; v_gene: TRBV5-1; j_gene: TRBJ1-2
CDR3aa: CASSLEGGETQYF; CDR3nt: TGTGCCAGCAGCTTAGAGGGCGGAGAGACCCAGTACTTC; abundance: -; d_gene: -; v_gene: TRBV7-3; j_gene: TRBJ2-5
CDR3aa: CASSQVTGTPTASAQYF; CDR3nt: TGTGCCAGCAGCCAAGTGACCGGGACTCCAACCGCGTCCGCCCAGTACTTC; abundance: -; d_gene: -; v_gene: TRBV4-2; j_gene: TRBJ2-5
CDR3aa: CASSSTGQGMYDEQYF; CDR3nt: TGTGCCAGCAGTTCAACGGGACAGGGGATGTACGACGAGCAGTACTTC; abundance: -; d_gene: TRBD1; v_gene: TRBV27; j_gene: TRBJ2-7
CDR3aa: CASSASGHPYNEQFF; CDR3nt: TGTGCCAGCAGCGCTTCGGGACACCCCTACAATGAGCAGTTCTTC; abundance: -; d_gene: -; v_gene: TRBV9; j_gene: TRBJ2-1
CDR3aa: CATSRVPSGANTGELFF; CDR3nt: TGTGCCACCAGCAGAGTCCCTAGCGGAGCGAACACCGGGGAGCTGTTTTTT; abundance: -; d_gene: TRBD2; v_gene: TRBV15; j_gene: TRBJ2-2
CDR3aa: CASSLPDSLGGYTF; CDR3nt: TGTGCCAGCAGTTTACCGGACAGCTTAGGCGGCTACACCTTC; abundance: -; d_gene: -; v_gene: TRBV28; j_gene: TRBJ1-2
CDR3aa: CASSLSGQGGFYNEQFF; CDR3nt: TGTGCCAGCAGCTTATCGGGACAGGGGGGGTTCTACAATGAGCAGTTCTTC; abundance: once; d_gene: TRBD1; v_gene: TRBV11-3; j_gene: TRBJ2-1
CDR3aa: CASSLSGNEKLFF; CDR3nt: TGTGCCAGCAGCTTATCCGGTAATGAAAAACTGTTTTTT; abundance: -; d_gene: -; v_gene: TRBV7-9; j_gene: TRBJ1-4
CDR3aa: CASSQGGQVGSYEQYF; CDR3nt: TGTGCCAGCAGCCAGGGAGGACAGGTAGGATCCTACGAGCAGTACTTC; abundance: -; d_gene: -; v_gene: TRBV14; j_gene: TRBJ2-7
CDR3aa: CASSEYTGQLSNQPQHF; CDR3nt: TGTGCCAGCAGTGAGTATACAGGGCAGCTAAGCAATCAGCCCCAGCATTTT; abundance: -; d_gene: -; v_gene: TRBV2; j_gene: TRBJ1-5
CDR3aa: CASSPDQTAEAFF; CDR3nt: TGTGCCAGCAGCCCCGATCAGACAGCCGAAGCTTTCTTT; abundance: -; d_gene: -; v_gene: TRBV7-8; j_gene: TRBJ1-1
CDR3aa: CASSSALTYEQYF; CDR3nt: TGTGCCAGCAGCTCCGCCCTAACCTACGAGCAGTACTTC; abundance: -; d_gene: -; v_gene: TRBV7-2; j_gene: TRBJ2-7
CDR3aa: CASSLGAVITEAFF; CDR3nt: TGTGCCAGCAGCTTAGGTGCGGTTATCACTGAAGCTTTCTTT; abundance: -; d_gene: -; v_gene: TRBV7-2; j_gene: TRBJ1-1
CDR3aa: CASSWGVMNTEAFF; CDR3nt: TGTGCCAGCAGCTGGGGGGTCATGAACACTGAAGCTTTCTTT; abundance: -; d_gene: -; v_gene: TRBV7-3; j_gene: TRBJ1-1
CDR3aa: CASSETGVIYNEQFF; CDR3nt: TGTGCCAGCAGTGAAACGGGAGTAATTTACAATGAGCAGTTCTTC; abundance: -; d_gene: -; v_gene: TRBV2; j_gene: TRBJ2-1
CDR3aa: CASRNRSPRETQYF; CDR3nt: TGTGCCAGCAGGAACAGAAGCCCCCGGGAGACCCAGTACTTC; abundance: -; d_gene: -; v_gene: TRBV11-1; j_gene: TRBJ2-5
CDR3aa: CASSGPSGSSYNEQFF; CDR3nt: TGTGCCAGCAGCGGACCTAGCGGGAGCTCCTACAATGAGCAGTTCTTC; abundance: -; d_gene: TRBD2; v_gene: TRBV7-9; j_gene: TRBJ2-1
CDR3aa: CASIAGGSYEQYF; CDR3nt: TGTGCCAGCATAGCGGGAGGATCCTACGAGCAGTACTTC; abundance: -; d_gene: TRBD2; v_gene: TRBV6-1; j_gene: TRBJ2-7